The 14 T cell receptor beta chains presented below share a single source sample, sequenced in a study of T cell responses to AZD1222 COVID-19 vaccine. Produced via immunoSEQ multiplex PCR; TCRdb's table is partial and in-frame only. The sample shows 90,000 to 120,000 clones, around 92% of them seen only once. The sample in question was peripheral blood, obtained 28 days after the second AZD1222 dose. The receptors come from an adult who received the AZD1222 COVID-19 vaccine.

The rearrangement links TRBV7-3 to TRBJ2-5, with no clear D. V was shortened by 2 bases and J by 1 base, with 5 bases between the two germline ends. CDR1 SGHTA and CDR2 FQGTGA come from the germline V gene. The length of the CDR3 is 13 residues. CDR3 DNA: TGTGCCAGCAGCTTAGGGATCCAAGAGACCCAGTACTTC. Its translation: CASSLGIQETQYF.

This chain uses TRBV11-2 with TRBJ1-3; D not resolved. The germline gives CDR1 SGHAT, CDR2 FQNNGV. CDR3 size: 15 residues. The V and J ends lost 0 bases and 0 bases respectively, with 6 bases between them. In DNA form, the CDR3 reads TGTGCCAGCAGCTTAGATGGGATCTCTGGAAACACCATATATTTT. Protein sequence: CASSLDGISGNTIYF. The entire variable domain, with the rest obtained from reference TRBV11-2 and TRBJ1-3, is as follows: EAGVAQSPRYKIIEKRQSVAFWCNPISGHATLYWYQQILGQGPKLLIQFQNNGVVDDSQLPKDRFSAERLKGVDSTLKIQPAKLEDSAVYLCASSLDGISGNTIYFGEGSWLTVV.

CDR3: CASSWGEDQPQHF. The DNA of the CDR3 is TGTGCCAGCAGTTGGGGGGAAGATCAGCCCCAGCATTTT. The V gene is TRBV6-2 or TRBV6-3, the J gene TRBJ1-5; TRBD1 is a possible D gene (5 bases). Germline V CDR1 and CDR2: MNHEY, SVGEGT. CDR3 length equals 13 residues. V was pared by 4 bases and J by 5 bases, with 9 bases between.

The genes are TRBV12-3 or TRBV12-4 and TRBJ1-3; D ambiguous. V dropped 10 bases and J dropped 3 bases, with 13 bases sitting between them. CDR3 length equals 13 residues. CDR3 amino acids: CATNWSGGNTIYF. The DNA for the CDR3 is TGTGCCACCAATTGGTCCGGTGGAAACACCATATATTTT.

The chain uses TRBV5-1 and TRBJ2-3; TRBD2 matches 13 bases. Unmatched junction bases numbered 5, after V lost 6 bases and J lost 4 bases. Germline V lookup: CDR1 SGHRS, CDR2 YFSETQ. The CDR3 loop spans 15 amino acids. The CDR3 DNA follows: TGCGCCAGCATGACTAGCGGGAGGTTCTCAGATACGCAGTATTTT. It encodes CASMTSGRFSDTQYF. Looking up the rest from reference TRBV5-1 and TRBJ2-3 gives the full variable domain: KAGVTQTPRYLIKTRGQQVTLSCSPISGHRSVSWYQQTPGQGLQFLFEYFSETQRNKGNFPGRFSGRQFSNSRSEMNVSTLELGDSALYLCASMTSGRFSDTQYFGPGTRLTVL.

CDR3 loop: CASSPRGGDLRLVQFF. CDR3 nucleotide sequence: TGTGCCAGCAGCCCCCGTGGGGGCGATTTACGTTTAGTGCAGTTCTTC. J is TRBJ2-1 and V is TRBV7-2; D is perhaps TRBD1 (6 bases). Germline V gene lookup returns CDR1 SGHTA and CDR2 FQGNSA. This CDR3 has 16 amino acids. The V end was cut by 5 bases, the J end by 12 bases, with 26 bases between. Filled out from reference TRBV7-2 and TRBJ2-1, the complete variable domain reads GAGVSQSPSNKVTEKGKDVELRCDPISGHTALYWYRQSLGQGLEFLIYFQGNSAPDKSGLPSDRFSAERTGGSVSTLTIQRTQQEDSAVYLCASSPRGGDLRLVQFFGPGTRLTVL.

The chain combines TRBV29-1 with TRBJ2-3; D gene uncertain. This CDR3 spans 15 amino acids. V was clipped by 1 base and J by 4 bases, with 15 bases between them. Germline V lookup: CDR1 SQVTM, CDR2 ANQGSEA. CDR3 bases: TGCAGCGTTGAAGGAAAGCCTTACCGGGCAGATACGCAGTATTTT. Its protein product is CSVEGKPYRADTQYF.

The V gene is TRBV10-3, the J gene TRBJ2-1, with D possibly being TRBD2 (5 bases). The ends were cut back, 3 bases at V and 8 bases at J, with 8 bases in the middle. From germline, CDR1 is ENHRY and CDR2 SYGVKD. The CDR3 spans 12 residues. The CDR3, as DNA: TGTGCCATCAGTGATGTGAGGGATGAGCAGTTCTTC. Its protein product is CAISDVRDEQFF.

CDR3 in amino acids: CASSYLGQGEFYEQFF. In nucleotides, the CDR3 is TGTGCCAGCAGTTATTTGGGACAGGGGGAATTCTATGAGCAGTTCTTC. The chain links TRBV13 to TRBJ2-1; 11 bases are a match to TRBD1. After removal of 6 bases from V and 8 bases from J, the junction contained 12 bases not matched to a gene. In germline, CDR1 is PRHDT, CDR2 FYEKMQ (reference sequence). The CDR3 runs 16 residues.

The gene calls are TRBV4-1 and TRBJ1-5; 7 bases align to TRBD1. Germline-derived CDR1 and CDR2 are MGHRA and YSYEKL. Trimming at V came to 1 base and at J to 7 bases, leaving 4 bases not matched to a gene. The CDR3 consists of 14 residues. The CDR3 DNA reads TGCGCCAGCAGCCAAGGGACAGGAGCGCAGCCCCAGCATTTT. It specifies CASSQGTGAQPQHF.

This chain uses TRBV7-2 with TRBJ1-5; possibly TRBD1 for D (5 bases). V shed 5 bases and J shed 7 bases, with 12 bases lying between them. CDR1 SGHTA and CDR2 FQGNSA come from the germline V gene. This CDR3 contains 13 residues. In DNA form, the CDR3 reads TGTGCCAGCAGCCCCCGGGGGGGGCAGCCCCAGCATTTT. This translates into CASSPRGGQPQHF.

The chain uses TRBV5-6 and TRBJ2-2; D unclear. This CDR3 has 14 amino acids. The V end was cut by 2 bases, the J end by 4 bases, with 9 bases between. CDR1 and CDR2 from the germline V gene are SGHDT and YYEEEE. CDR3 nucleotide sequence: TGTGCCAGCAGCTTACCGCCAACCACCGGGGAGCTGTTTTTT. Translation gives CASSLPPTTGELFF.

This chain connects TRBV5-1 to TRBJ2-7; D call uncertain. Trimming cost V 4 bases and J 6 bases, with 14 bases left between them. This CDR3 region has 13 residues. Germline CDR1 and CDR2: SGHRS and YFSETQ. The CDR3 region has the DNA TGCGCCAGCAGCCTAATAGGAAACCTCGAGCAGTACTTC. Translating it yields CASSLIGNLEQYF.

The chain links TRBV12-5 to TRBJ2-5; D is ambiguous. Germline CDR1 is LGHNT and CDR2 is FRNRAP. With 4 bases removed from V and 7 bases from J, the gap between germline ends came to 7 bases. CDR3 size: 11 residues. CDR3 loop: CASGWAGTQYF. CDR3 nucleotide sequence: TGTGCTAGTGGTTGGGCTGGGACCCAGTACTTC.